The 9 T cell receptor beta chains listed next were all sequenced from one sample in a study of blood T cell repertoires in COVID-19. Some clones are missing from TCRdb's copy, which holds only in-frame ones; the method was immunoSEQ multiplex PCR. Among 250,000 to 400,000 clones listed, approximately 91% were seen once. The specimen sequenced was PBMCs or T cells enriched from blood (not recorded which). The receptor set was obtained from a man between 60 and 75 years old who had recovered from COVID-19.

The chain is built from TRBV19 and TRBJ2-7; TRBD1 aligns across 7 bases. Unmatched junction bases numbered 5, after V lost 2 bases and J lost 1 base. CDR1 LNHDA and CDR2 SQIVND come from the germline V gene (reference sequence). This CDR3 has 15 amino acids. CDR3 in amino acids: CASSIKTGLSYEQYF. The DNA of the CDR3 is TGTGCCAGTAGTATAAAGACAGGGTTATCCTACGAGCAGTACTTC.

The chain recombines TRBV6-5 with TRBJ1-4; D may be TRBD1 (6 bases). CDR1 and CDR2 from the germline V gene are MNHEY and SVGAGI. Trimming took 0 bases from V and 5 from J, leaving 10 bases between them. The CDR3 is made up of 15 amino acids. CDR3 bases: TGTGCCAGCAGTTACTCGAACAGGGCAAATGAAAAACTGTTTTTT. As protein: CASSYSNRANEKLFF.

This sequence joins TRBV5-1 and TRBJ2-3; TRBD1 aligns across 10 bases. Trimming at V came to 5 bases and at J to 3 bases, leaving 3 bases not matched to a gene. CDR1 is SGHRS and CDR2 is YFSETQ in the germline V gene. The CDR3 sequence is 14 residues long. The CDR3 spells CASSRDRGTDTQYF. The CDR3 region has the DNA TGCGCCAGCAGTCGGGACAGGGGTACAGATACGCAGTATTTT.

V gene TRBV12-3 or TRBV12-4 combines with J gene TRBJ2-1; no clear D. This CDR3 comprises 12 residues. The germline V and J ends were trimmed by 1 base and 6 bases, with 4 bases remaining between them. CDR3 amino acids: CASSLGLNEQFF. The CDR3, as DNA: TGTGCCAGCAGTTTAGGGCTCAATGAGCAGTTCTTC.

The V call is TRBV19, the J call TRBJ1-2; unclear D gene. The CDR3 runs to 13 residues. Per the germline V gene, CDR1 is LNHDA and CDR2 is SQIVND (reference sequence). Trimming shortened V by 6 bases and J by 2 bases, and 10 bases separated the two germline ends. The CDR3 sequence: CASRGRLNYGYTF. The CDR3 DNA reads TGTGCCAGTAGGGGGAGGCTAAACTATGGCTACACCTTC.

V usage is TRBV15 and J usage is TRBJ1-6; D gene unclear. The CDR3 is 14 amino acids. The ends were cut back, 0 bases at V and 6 bases at J, with 6 bases in the middle. Germline CDR1 LNHNV, CDR2 YYDKDF (reference sequence). In DNA form, the CDR3 reads TGTGCCACCAGCAGAGATCGGGTTAATTCACCCCTCCACTTT. Translation gives CATSRDRVNSPLHF.

This chain connects TRBV10-1 to TRBJ1-5; D call uncertain. V lost 7 bases, J lost 3 bases, and 22 bases lay in between. Germline loops: CDR1 WNHNN, CDR2 SYGVQD (reference sequence). This CDR3 is built from 17 residues. As DNA, the CDR3 is TGCGCCAGCACCACTCTGAGGGCCGGACCGTACAATCAGCCCCAGCATTTT. Translation: CASTTLRAGPYNQPQHF.

The V and J genes are TRBV11-2 and TRBJ2-2; D unresolved. The germline gives CDR1 SGHAT, CDR2 FQNNGV. The CDR3 length is 13 residues. The V and J ends lost 5 bases and 0 bases respectively, with 4 bases between them. In nucleotides, the CDR3 is TGTGCCAGCAGCCCATCGAACACCGGGGAGCTGTTTTTT. As protein: CASSPSNTGELFF.

The CDR3 region has the DNA TGTGCCAGCAGCGTAGCGGGGATAGAGACCCAGTACTTC. Encoded protein: CASSVAGIETQYF. V is TRBV9 and J is TRBJ2-5; the D gene is possibly TRBD2 (5 bases). Trimming removed 0 bases from V and 4 bases from J, with 7 bases in between. Germline CDR1 reads SGDLS; CDR2 reads YYNGEE. CDR3 size: 13 residues.